This TCR beta chain was recovered during a study of metastatic and nonmetastatic thyroid tumors. There were no patients who had received any treatment before thyroid surgery. TCRdb reprocessed the PCR reads using MiXCR. The sample has roughly 48,000 clones, approximately 24% seen once; the top ten hold 3% to 4%. The sample holds many counts of this clone. The CDR3 loop spans 14 amino acids. With V trimmed by 3 bases and J by 2 bases, 2 bases remained unmatched. Looked up from germline, CDR1 is SGDLS and CDR2 is YYNGEE. The J gene is TRBJ2-5, the V gene TRBV9, with 9 bases fitting TRBD2. Material: blood. The sequence came from a male donor with papillary thyroid cancer or a benign thyroid nodule (not recorded which). Some clones in this sample may be carry-over from other donors' samples. CDR3 loop: CASSGSGGQETQYF. The CDR3 bases are TGTGCCAGCAGCGGTAGCGGGGGACAAGAGACCCAGTACTTC.